This T cell receptor beta chain comes out of a study of T cells after yellow fever vaccination (dated by TCRdb to 2018 to 2020). As for the study more broadly: The SMART-Seq v4 Ultra Low Input RNA kit was used to prepare libraries from fractions with low cell numbers. To follow T-cell clones before and after primary and booster YFV17D yellow fever vaccination, bulk TCR alpha and beta repertoires were sequenced over time. Two healthy male donors made up the cohort, one aged 18 to 30 years and the other aged 30 to 40 years. Blood was drawn at multiple timepoints before and after primary and secondary immunization, with bulk PBMC replicates and cell subsets isolated. The research as a whole found: FACS-sorted repertoires could contain abundant contaminating clonotypes from the bulk population, so computational filtering was required. The study included only two donors, which limits how far the findings can be generalized. Compared with the primary T-cell response, the secondary T-cell response was faster but weaker, reaching its peak on day 5 rather than on day 15. A small fraction of clonotypes showed up in both the CD4 and CD8 compartments, probably as a result of convergent recombination. Most clones expanded after primary vaccination (almost 97% of CD4 and 80% to 90% of CD8) were re-detected after the booster, suggesting that broad memory maintenance occurred.

Reading the label with the study, this specimen's treatment or condition is: live attenuated yellow fever vaccine strain. At each blood-draw timepoint, two biological replicates of bulk PBMCs were collected. A standard Ficoll-Paque protocol was used to isolate PBMCs from peripheral blood. RNA was extracted with TriZol from bulk PBMCs, CD4 and CD8 fractions, and dextramer-positive and dextramer-negative fractions. TCR cDNA was made using 5'RACE template switching, a step that added a universal primer site and unique molecular identifiers. cDNA synthesis was primed from both the TCR alpha and TCR beta constant segments. Libraries were amplified in two PCR steps, with sample barcodes and sequencing adapters added in the second step. Sequencing of libraries was performed on Illumina HiSeq 2500 (2x100 bp) or NovaSeq (2x150 bp). The paper's processing steps were these. MIGEC was used to demultiplex reads and collapse the reads into UMI consensus sequences, and MiXCR was used for V(D)J alignment. Vaccine-responding clonotypes were identified with edgeR using replicate PBMC samples, with FDR below 0.01 and a log2 fold change above 5 up to day 15 being required. Each bulk clonotype was labeled CD4 or CD8 based on which sequenced repertoire, CD4 or CD8, contained the clonotype at higher abundance. TCRdb redid the processing of the public reads, applying fastp at Q25 and MiXCR, and retained in-frame beta chains. Every entry covers one CDR3 protein and lists the most common genes and DNA from its rows. V and J calls and clone size were set by TCRdb, not the authors. The sample yields a few hundred thousand distinct CDR3 sequences; around 6.8% were counted once. The ten most abundant clones make up roughly 19% of the sample.

Remarks on this clonotype: The antigen it binds to is not known. No base quality information exists; no much larger clone differs at one position.

The input for sequencing was PBMCs, taken about 49 days after the first yellow fever vaccination. This receptor was taken from a man aged 18 to 30 who received the YFV17D yellow fever vaccine.

The CDR3 loop reads CASRSQGARFSNTEAFF. The DNA is as follows: TGCGCCAGCAGGTCACAGGGGGCGAGATTTTCGAACACTGAAGCTTTCTTT. This sequence uses TRBV5-1 and TRBJ1-1, with TRBD1 identical over 9 junction bases. V ends up 5 bases short and J 1 base short, with an unmatched junction base count of 12. From its cysteine to its phenylalanine, the CDR3 spans 17 amino acids. Of the read, only the CDR3 DNA is kept; its 51 bases are in frame from base 1. As encoded in the germline V gene, CDR1 is SGHRS while CDR2 is YFSETQ.